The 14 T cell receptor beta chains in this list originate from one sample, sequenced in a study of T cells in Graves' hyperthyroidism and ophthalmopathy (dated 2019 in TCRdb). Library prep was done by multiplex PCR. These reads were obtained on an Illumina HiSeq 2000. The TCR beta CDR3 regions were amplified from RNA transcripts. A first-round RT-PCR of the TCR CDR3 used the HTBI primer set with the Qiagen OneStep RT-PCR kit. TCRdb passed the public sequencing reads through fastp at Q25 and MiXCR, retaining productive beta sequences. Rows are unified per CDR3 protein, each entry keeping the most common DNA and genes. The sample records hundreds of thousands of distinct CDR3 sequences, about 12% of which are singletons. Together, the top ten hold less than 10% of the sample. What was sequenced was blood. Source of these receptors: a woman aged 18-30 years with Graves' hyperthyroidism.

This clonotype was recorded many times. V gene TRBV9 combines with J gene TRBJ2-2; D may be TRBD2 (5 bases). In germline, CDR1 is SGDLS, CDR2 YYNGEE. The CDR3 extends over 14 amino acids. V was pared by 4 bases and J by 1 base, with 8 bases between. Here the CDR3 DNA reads TGTGCCAGCAGCACCGGACTGAACACCGGGGAGCTGTTTTTT. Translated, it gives CASSTGLNTGELFF.

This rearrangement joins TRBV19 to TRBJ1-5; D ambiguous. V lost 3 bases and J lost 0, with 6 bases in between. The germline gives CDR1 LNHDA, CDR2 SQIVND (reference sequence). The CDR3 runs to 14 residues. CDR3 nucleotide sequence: TGTGCCAGTAGTATGGAGCTTAGCAATCAGCCCCAGCATTTT. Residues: CASSMELSNQPQHF.

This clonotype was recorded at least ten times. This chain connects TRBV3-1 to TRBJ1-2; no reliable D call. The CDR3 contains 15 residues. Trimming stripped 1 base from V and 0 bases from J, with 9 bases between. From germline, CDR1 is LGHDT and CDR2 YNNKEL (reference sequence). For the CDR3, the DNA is TGTGCCAGCAGCCAAGTTGTCGCTGCTAACTATGGCTACACCTTC. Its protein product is CASSQVVAANYGYTF.

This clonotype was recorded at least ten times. This CDR3 is CASSGRTGTSGTLGDTQYF. CDR3 nucleotides: TGTGCCAGCAGCGGACGTACCGGGACTAGCGGGACTCTCGGGGATACGCAGTATTTT. J is TRBJ2-3 and V is TRBV9, with 13 bases matching TRBD2. Germline-derived CDR1 and CDR2 are SGDLS and YYNGEE. This CDR3 is 19 amino acids long. V trimming: 3 bases; J trimming: 6 bases; junction bases outside the gene matches: 16.

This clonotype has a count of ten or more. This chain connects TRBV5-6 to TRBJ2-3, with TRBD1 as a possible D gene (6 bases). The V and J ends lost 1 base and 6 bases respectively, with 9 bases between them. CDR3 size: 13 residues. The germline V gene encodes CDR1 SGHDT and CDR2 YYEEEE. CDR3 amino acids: CASSLNRADTQYF. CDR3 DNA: TGTGCCAGCAGCTTGAACAGGGCCGATACGCAGTATTTT.

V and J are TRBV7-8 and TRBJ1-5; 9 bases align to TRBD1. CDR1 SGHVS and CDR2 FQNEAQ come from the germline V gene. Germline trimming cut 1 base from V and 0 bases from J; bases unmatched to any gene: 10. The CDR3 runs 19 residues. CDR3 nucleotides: TGTGCCAGCAGCTTAGTGCCCGGGACAGGGCAATATAGCAATCAGCCCCAGCATTTT. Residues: CASSLVPGTGQYSNQPQHF. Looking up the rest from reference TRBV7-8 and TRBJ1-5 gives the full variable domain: GAGVSQSPRYKVAKRGQDVALRCDPISGHVSLFWYQQALGQGPEFLTYFQNEAQLDKSGLPSDRFFAERPEGSVSTLKIQRTQQEDSAVYLCASSLVPGTGQYSNQPQHFGDGTRLSIL.

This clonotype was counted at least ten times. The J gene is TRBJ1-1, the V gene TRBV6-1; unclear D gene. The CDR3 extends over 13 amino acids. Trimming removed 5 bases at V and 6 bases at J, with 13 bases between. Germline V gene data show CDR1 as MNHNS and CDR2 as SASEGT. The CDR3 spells CASSYRDRSEAFF. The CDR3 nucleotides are TGTGCCAGCAGTTACCGAGATAGGTCTGAAGCTTTCTTT.

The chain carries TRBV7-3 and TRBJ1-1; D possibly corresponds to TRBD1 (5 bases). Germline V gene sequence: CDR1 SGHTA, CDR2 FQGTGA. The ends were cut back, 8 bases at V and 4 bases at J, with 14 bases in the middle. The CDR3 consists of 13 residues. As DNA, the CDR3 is TGTGCCAGCGGTGGGGGGGGGAGCACTGAAGCTTTCTTT. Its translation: CASGGGGSTEAFF.

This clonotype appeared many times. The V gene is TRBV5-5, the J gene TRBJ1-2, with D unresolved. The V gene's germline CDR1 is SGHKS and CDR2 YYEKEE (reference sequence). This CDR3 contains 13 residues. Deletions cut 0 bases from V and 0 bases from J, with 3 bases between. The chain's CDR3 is CASSLEPNYGYTF. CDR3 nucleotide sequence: TGTGCCAGCAGCTTGGAACCTAACTATGGCTACACCTTC.

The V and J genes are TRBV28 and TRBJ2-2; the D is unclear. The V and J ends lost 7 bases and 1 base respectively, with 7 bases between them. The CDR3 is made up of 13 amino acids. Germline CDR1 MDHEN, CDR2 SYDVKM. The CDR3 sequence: CASNFMNTGELFF. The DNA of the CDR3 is TGTGCCAGCAACTTCATGAACACCGGGGAGCTGTTTTTT.

The CDR3 DNA sequence: TGCAGTGCTAGAGATGAAACCTGGCAGCCTGAGCAGTTCTTC. Translated, it gives CSARDETWQPEQFF. The chain combines TRBV20-1 with TRBJ2-1, with no clear D. Germline V gene sequence: CDR1 DFQATT, CDR2 SNEGSKA (reference sequence). The CDR3 has 14 amino acids. Trimming removed 0 bases at V and 9 bases at J, with 15 bases between.

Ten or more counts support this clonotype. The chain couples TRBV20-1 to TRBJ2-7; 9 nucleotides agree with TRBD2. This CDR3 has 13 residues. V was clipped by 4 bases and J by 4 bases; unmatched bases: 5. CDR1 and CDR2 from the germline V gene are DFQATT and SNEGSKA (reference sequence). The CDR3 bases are TGCAGTGCTATCTCGCGGGGGGGGTACGAGCAGTACTTC. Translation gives CSAISRGGYEQYF.

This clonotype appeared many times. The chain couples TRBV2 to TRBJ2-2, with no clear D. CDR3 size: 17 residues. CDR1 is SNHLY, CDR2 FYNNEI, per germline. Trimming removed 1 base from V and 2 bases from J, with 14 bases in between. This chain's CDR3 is CASSEERGVSNTGELFF. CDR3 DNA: TGTGCCAGCAGTGAAGAACGCGGAGTCAGTAACACCGGGGAGCTGTTTTTT.

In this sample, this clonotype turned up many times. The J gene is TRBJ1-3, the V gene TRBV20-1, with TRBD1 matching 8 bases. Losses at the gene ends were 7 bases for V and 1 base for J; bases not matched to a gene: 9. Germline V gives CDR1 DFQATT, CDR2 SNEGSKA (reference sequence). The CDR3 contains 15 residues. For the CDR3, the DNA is TGCAGTGTGACGGACAGGGTAACTTCTGGAAACACCATATATTTT. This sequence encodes CSVTDRVTSGNTIYF.